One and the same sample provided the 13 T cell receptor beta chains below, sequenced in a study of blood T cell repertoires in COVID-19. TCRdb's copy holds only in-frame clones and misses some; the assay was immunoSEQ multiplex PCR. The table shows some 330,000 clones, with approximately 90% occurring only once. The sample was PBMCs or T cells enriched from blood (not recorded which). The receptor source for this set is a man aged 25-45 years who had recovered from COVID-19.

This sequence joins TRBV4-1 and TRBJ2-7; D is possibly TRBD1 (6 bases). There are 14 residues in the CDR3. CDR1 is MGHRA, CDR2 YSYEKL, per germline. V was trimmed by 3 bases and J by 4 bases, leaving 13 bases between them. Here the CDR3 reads CASSQGHGGYEQYF. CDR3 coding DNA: TGCGCCAGCAGCCAGGGACATGGGGGTTACGAGCAGTACTTC.

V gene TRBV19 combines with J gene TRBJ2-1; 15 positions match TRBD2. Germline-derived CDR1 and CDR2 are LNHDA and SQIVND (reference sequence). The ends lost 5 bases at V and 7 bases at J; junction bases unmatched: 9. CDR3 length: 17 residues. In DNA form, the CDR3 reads TGTGCCAGTAGTCCCGGACTAGCGGGAGGGCCATGGAATGAGCAGTTCTTC. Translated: CASSPGLAGGPWNEQFF.

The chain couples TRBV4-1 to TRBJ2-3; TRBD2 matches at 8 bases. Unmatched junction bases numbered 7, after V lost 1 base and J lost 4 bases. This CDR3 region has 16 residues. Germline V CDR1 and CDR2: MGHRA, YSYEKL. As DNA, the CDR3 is TGCGCCAGCAGCCAAGGCAACGGGAGGGCTCCAGATACGCAGTATTTT. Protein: CASSQGNGRAPDTQYF.

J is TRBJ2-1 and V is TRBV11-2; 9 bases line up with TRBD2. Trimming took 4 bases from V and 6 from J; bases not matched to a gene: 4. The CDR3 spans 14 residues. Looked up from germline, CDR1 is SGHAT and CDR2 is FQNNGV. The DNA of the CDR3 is TGTGCCAGCAGCTCTATAGCGGGAGTCAATGAGCAGTTCTTC. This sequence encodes CASSSIAGVNEQFF.

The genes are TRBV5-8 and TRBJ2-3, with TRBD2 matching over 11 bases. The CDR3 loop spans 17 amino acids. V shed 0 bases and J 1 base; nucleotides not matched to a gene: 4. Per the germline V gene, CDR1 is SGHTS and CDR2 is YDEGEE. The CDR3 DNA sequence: TGTGCCAGCAGCTTGGCGGCACTAGCGGGAGGCACAGATACGCAGTATTTT. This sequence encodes CASSLAALAGGTDTQYF.

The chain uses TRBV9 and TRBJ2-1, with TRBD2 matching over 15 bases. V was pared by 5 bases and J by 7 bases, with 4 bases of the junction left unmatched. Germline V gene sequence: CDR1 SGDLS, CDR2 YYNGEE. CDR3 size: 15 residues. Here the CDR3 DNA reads TGTGCCAGCAGTGGGACTAGCGGGAGGTCTAATGAGCAGTTCTTC. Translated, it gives CASSGTSGRSNEQFF.

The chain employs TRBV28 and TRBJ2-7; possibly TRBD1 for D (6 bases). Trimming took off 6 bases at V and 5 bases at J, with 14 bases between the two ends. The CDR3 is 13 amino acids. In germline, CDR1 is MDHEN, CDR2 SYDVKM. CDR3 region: CASRGNRVHEQYF. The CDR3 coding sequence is TGTGCCAGCAGAGGGAACAGGGTCCACGAGCAGTACTTC.

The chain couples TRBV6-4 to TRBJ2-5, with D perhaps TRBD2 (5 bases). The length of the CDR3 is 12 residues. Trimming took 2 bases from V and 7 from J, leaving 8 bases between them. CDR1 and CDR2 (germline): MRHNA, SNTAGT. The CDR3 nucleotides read TGTGCCAGCAGTGACGGAGGAGGGACCCAGTACTTC. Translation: CASSDGGGTQYF.

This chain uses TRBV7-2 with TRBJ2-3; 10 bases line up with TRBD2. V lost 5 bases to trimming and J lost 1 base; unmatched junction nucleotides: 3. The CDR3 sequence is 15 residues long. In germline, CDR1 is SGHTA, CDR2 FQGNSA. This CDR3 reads CASSRTSGRTDTQYF. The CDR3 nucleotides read TGTGCCAGCAGCCGGACTAGCGGACGCACAGATACGCAGTATTTT.

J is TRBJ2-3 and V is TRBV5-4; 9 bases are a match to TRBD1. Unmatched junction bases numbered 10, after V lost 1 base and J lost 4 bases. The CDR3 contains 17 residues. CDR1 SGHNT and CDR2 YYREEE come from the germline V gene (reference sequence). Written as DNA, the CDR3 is TGTGCCAGCAGCTTGCCCGGCAGGACAGGGGACCCAGATACGCAGTATTTT. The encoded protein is CASSLPGRTGDPDTQYF.

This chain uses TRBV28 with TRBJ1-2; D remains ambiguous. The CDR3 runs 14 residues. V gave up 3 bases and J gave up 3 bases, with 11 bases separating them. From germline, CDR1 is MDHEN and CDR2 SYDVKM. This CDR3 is CASSLRGSHYGYTF. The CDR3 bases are TGTGCCAGCAGTTTGCGGGGTTCGCACTATGGCTACACCTTC.

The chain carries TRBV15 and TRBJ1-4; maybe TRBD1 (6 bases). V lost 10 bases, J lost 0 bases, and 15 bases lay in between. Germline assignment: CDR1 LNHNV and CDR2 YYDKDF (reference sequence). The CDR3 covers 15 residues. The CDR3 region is CAIQAGAATNEKLFF. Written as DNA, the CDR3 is TGTGCCATCCAAGCAGGGGCCGCAACTAATGAAAAACTGTTTTTT. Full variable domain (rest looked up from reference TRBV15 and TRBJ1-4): DAMVIQNPRYQVTQFGKPVTLSCSQTLNHNVMYWYQQKSSQAPKLLFHYYDKDFNNEADTPDNFQSRRPNTSFCFLDIRSPGLGDTAMYLCAIQAGAATNEKLFFGSGTQLSVL.

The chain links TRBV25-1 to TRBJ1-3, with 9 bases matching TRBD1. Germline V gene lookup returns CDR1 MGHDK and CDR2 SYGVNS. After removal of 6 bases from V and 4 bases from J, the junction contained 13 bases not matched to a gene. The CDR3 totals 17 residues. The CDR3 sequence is CASRVNPGQGNGNTIYF. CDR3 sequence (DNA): TGTGCCAGCAGGGTTAACCCGGGACAGGGTAACGGAAACACCATATATTTT.